This TCR beta chain was observed in a study of radiotherapy plus CTLA-4 blockade in lung cancer. The CDR3 covers 16 residues. J was trimmed by 4 bases and V by 3 bases; bases with no gene match: 7. Germline V CDR1 and CDR2: SQVTM, ANQGSEA. Data came from immunoSEQ multiplex PCR; TCRdb stores just in-frame clones and leaves some out. The top ten hold about 20% of the sample, which has tens of thousands of clones, approximately 86% seen once. The V gene is TRBV29-1, the J gene TRBJ2-5; 14 bases fit TRBD2. The clonotype was recovered from a human donor with non-small cell lung cancer whose response to radiotherapy plus ipilimumab could not be evaluated. Sequencing was performed on peripheral blood, taken from a patient treated with radiotherapy plus ipilimumab. CDR3 sequence: CSVDPGLAGGGETQYF. DNA for the CDR3: TGCAGCGTTGACCCCGGACTAGCGGGAGGTGGAGAGACCCAGTACTTC.